The rows below give T cell receptor beta chains drawn from one sample of a study of T-cell memory formation after mild COVID-19. TCRdb re-called the 5' RACE reads through MiXCR, storing one row per CDR3 protein. The repertoire consists of 250,000 to 300,000 distinct CDR3 sequences, with about 16% occurring once and the leading ten covering roughly a fifth. The sample consisted of PBMCs or a T cell subset sorted from them (not recorded which). These receptor sequences come from a man younger than 35 who had mild COVID-19 (a few samples of this study predate the infection). Cell type and time point are not known. The CDR3 runs from the conserved cysteine through the conserved F or W. A D gene is named only where the DNA matches it firmly. The size of a clone is reported for some rows only, either as once, few or many, or as a class for expanded clones.

d_gene	v_gene	abundance	j_gene	CDR3aa	CDR3nt
TRBD1	TRBV12-3/TRBV12-4	many	TRBJ1-1	CASSRTGGDTEAFF	TGTGCCAGCAGTCGGACAGGGGGGGACACTGAAGCTTTCTTT
TRBD1	TRBV5-1	few	TRBJ2-1	CASGTANEQFF	TGCGCCAGCGGGACAGCCAATGAGCAGTTCTTC
.	TRBV4-2	.	TRBJ1-3	CASSPNTGGNTIYF	TGTGCCAGCAGCCCGAATACAGGGGGAAACACCATATATTTT
.	TRBV10-3	.	TRBJ1-6	CAISERAGEYNSPLHF	TGTGCCATCAGTGAGAGGGCAGGGGAGTATAATTCACCCCTCCACTTT
.	TRBV4-3	many	TRBJ2-2	CASSQESWGPSNTGELFF	TGCGCCAGCAGCCAAGAGAGCTGGGGGCCCAGCAACACCGGGGAGCTGTTTTTT
.	TRBV7-9	.	TRBJ1-4	CASSLMGTTNEKLFF	TGTGCCAGCAGCTTAATGGGAACAACTAATGAAAAACTGTTTTTT
TRBD1	TRBV19	once	TRBJ2-3	CASRLGQGATQYF	TGTGCCAGTAGACTCGGACAGGGCGCCACGCAGTATTTT
.	TRBV12-3/TRBV12-4	many	TRBJ2-2	CASSPWGGNTGELFF	TGTGCCAGCAGTCCCTGGGGCGGGAACACCGGGGAGCTGTTTTTT
.	TRBV10-3	medium-sized	TRBJ2-7	CAISDPGLPNYEQYF	TGTGCCATCAGTGACCCGGGACTTCCTAACTACGAGCAGTACTTC
TRBD2	TRBV27	.	TRBJ2-1	CASSGTSGGHSQFF	TGTGCCAGCAGCGGGACTAGCGGGGGCCACAGCCAGTTCTTC
TRBD1	TRBV2	.	TRBJ1-1	CATLTGASTEAFF	TGTGCCACCCTGACAGGGGCGAGCACTGAAGCTTTCTTT
TRBD1	TRBV7-9	.	TRBJ2-7	CASSKLPGTVSYEQYF	TGTGCCAGCAGCAAACTACCCGGGACAGTCTCCTACGAGCAGTACTTC
.	TRBV29-1	.	TRBJ1-2	CSVEVNGEWGGYTF	TGCAGCGTTGAAGTCAACGGGGAGTGGGGGGGCTACACCTTC
.	TRBV29-1	few	TRBJ2-2	CSGRSAGELFF	TGCAGCGGCCGGAGCGCCGGGGAGCTGTTTTTT
TRBD2	TRBV24-1	few	TRBJ2-1	CATSDAGGEAYNEQFF	TGTGCCACCAGTGATGCGGGAGGGGAAGCCTACAATGAGCAGTTCTTC
.	TRBV6-2/TRBV6-3	.	TRBJ1-1	CASSYRTTGPNTEAFF	TGTGCCAGCAGTTACAGGACGACAGGACCCAACACTGAAGCTTTCTTT
.	TRBV12-3/TRBV12-4	.	TRBJ1-1	CASSFTRGAEAFF	TGTGCCAGCAGTTTTACTCGGGGTGCTGAAGCTTTCTTT
.	TRBV19	.	TRBJ1-5	CASSIYRGGNQPQHF	TGTGCCAGTAGTATATACCGTGGGGGCAATCAGCCCCAGCATTTT
.	TRBV18	.	TRBJ2-3	CASSPPMDTQYF	TGTGCCAGCTCACCCCCGATGGATACGCAGTATTTT
TRBD1	TRBV6-1	many	TRBJ2-1	CASTRRPGQGSREQFF	TGTGCCAGCACCCGACGGCCGGGACAGGGCTCTCGGGAGCAGTTCTTC
TRBD2	TRBV7-2	many	TRBJ2-3	CASSLNGPSGSSTDTQYF	TGTGCCAGCAGCTTAAATGGGCCTAGCGGATCTAGCACAGATACGCAGTATTTT
.	TRBV7-2	.	TRBJ1-2	CASSFLQGHYGYTF	TGTGCCAGCAGCTTCTTACAGGGTCACTATGGCTACACCTTC
.	TRBV18	few	TRBJ2-3	CASSPGGTRVDTQYF	TGTGCCAGCTCACCTGGGGGGACCAGGGTCGATACGCAGTATTTT
TRBD2	TRBV24-1	few	TRBJ2-1	CATSDLTSGTYNEQFF	TGTGCCACCAGTGACCTAACTAGCGGCACCTACAATGAGCAGTTCTTC
.	TRBV5-1	few	TRBJ2-3	CASSVGGTDTQYF	TGCGCCAGCAGCGTCGGGGGCACAGATACGCAGTATTTT
.	TRBV29-1	.	TRBJ1-2	CSVEDPQRGYTF	TGCAGCGTTGAAGACCCGCAGCGGGGCTACACCTTC
.	TRBV5-6	few	TRBJ1-1	CASTLGRGTEAFF	TGTGCCAGCACCTTGGGGCGAGGAACTGAAGCTTTCTTT
TRBD2	TRBV6-1	few	TRBJ2-7	CASSEGTSGYEQYF	TGTGCCAGCAGTGAAGGGACTAGCGGCTACGAGCAGTACTTC
TRBD1	TRBV6-2/TRBV6-3	few	TRBJ1-5	CASSRDRDGRQPQHF	TGTGCCAGCAGCCGAGACAGGGATGGGCGTCAGCCCCAGCATTTT
TRBD1	TRBV9	many	TRBJ2-3	CASSRDRVTDTQYF	TGTGCCAGCAGCCGGGACAGGGTAACAGATACGCAGTATTTT
.	TRBV4-2	many	TRBJ1-2	CASSPFESGPYGYTF	TGTGCCAGCAGCCCTTTCGAATCGGGGCCCTATGGCTACACCTTC
.	TRBV12-3/TRBV12-4	few	TRBJ2-1	CASSLGRPGAEFF	TGTGCCAGCAGTTTAGGCCGACCGGGGGCTGAGTTCTTC
.	TRBV25-1	few	TRBJ1-2	CASSELGTSYTF	TGTGCCAGCAGTGAATTGGGGACAAGCTACACCTTC
TRBD2	TRBV18	.	TRBJ2-1	CASSAGTSANEQFF	TGTGCCAGCTCAGCCGGGACTAGCGCTAATGAGCAGTTCTTC
.	TRBV5-1	.	TRBJ1-3	CASSLIDGGTGSIYF	TGCGCCAGCAGCTTGATCGATGGGGGAACGGGATCGATATATTTT
.	TRBV12-3/TRBV12-4	few	TRBJ2-3	CASSSDSFADTQYF	TGTGCCAGCAGTTCGGACAGCTTTGCAGATACGCAGTATTTT
TRBD2	TRBV14	.	TRBJ2-1	CASSHHFVLESWTSGGTYNEQFF	TGTGCCAGCAGCCATCATTTCGTCTTGGAAAGTTGGACTAGCGGGGGAACCTACAATGAGCAGTTCTTC
TRBD1	TRBV5-1	.	TRBJ1-2	CASSPGQANLGNYGYTF	TGCGCCAGCAGCCCGGGACAGGCGAACTTGGGAAACTATGGCTACACCTTC
.	TRBV12-3/TRBV12-4	.	TRBJ1-5	CASSPLGNGNQPQHF	TGTGCCAGCAGCCCTCTGGGAAATGGCAATCAGCCCCAGCATTTT
TRBD1	TRBV2	.	TRBJ1-5	CASSTGTGYSNQPQHF	TGTGCCAGCAGTACCGGGACAGGGTATAGCAATCAGCCCCAGCATTTT
.	TRBV24-1	.	TRBJ1-1	CATSDPIWGSRTEAFF	TGTGCCACCAGTGATCCTATCTGGGGTAGTCGCACTGAAGCTTTCTTT
.	TRBV4-2	.	TRBJ1-2	CASSQDRVDYGYTF	TGTGCCAGCAGCCAAGACAGGGTGGACTATGGCTACACCTTC
.	TRBV6-5	.	TRBJ1-1	CASSSPVNTEAFF	TGTGCCAGCAGTTCCCCGGTGAACACTGAAGCTTTCTTT
TRBD1	TRBV3-1	.	TRBJ2-1	CASAQGGNEQFF	TGTGCCAGCGCACAGGGGGGCAATGAGCAGTTCTTC
.	TRBV18	.	TRBJ1-1	CASSTYMNTEAFF	TGTGCCAGCTCAACCTACATGAACACTGAAGCTTTCTTT
.	TRBV7-2	.	TRBJ1-4	CASSLGRGQGSEKLFF	TGTGCCAGCAGCTTAGGACGAGGGCAGGGTAGTGAAAAACTGTTTTTT
.	TRBV12-3/TRBV12-4	few	TRBJ2-2	CASSLMAPGELFF	TGTGCCAGCAGTTTAATGGCCCCCGGGGAGCTGTTTTTT
.	TRBV28	.	TRBJ2-5	CATFGAGGNQETQYF	TGTGCCACCTTCGGGGCGGGTGGCAACCAAGAGACCCAGTACTTC
.	TRBV5-1	.	TRBJ2-1	CASSSNYEQFF	TGCGCCAGCAGCTCTAATTATGAGCAGTTCTTC
.	TRBV14	few	TRBJ2-5	CASSNLRGGQTQYF	TGTGCCAGCTCTAATCTCAGGGGTGGGCAGACCCAGTACTTC